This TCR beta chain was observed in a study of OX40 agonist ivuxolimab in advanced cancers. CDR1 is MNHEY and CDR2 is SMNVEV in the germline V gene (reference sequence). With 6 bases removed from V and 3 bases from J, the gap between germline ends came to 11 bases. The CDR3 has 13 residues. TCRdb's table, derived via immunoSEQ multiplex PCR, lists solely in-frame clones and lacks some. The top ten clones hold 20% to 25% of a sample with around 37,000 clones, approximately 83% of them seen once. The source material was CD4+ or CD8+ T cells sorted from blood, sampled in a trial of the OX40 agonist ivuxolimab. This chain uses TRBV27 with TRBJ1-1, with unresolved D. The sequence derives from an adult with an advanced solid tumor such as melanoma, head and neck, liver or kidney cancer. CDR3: CASRIGMYTEAFF. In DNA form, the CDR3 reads TGTGCCAGCAGAATTGGTATGTACACTGAAGCTTTCTTT.